Below are 22 T cell receptor beta chains sequenced from a single sample in a study of cytomegalovirus exposure and HLA in healthy donors. Both 60 Vbeta primers and 13 Jbeta primers went into the PCR. Here immunoSEQ multiplex PCR was the method, and the copy in TCRdb shows in-frame clones only, minus some. This table has around 96,000 clones, approximately 76% appearing once. The sequencing sample was made of PBMCs. Receptor source: a man aged 25 to 40 in good health and CMV-seropositive.

About this clone: This same CDR3 is encoded by further DNA sequences in the sample. V is TRBV30 and J is TRBJ1-2; possibly TRBD1 for D (6 bases). Germline lookup yields CDR1 GTSNPN and CDR2 SVGIG (reference sequence). V was clipped by 0 bases and J by 8 bases, with 10 bases between them. The CDR3 is made up of 12 amino acids. Here the CDR3 DNA reads TGTGCCTGGAGTGTACAGGGTTTGGGCTACACCTTC. Its translation: CAWSVQGLGYTF.

The V call is TRBV7-2, the J call TRBJ2-7; 12 bases line up with TRBD2. The CDR3 is 15 amino acids. Germline V gene data show CDR1 as SGHTA and CDR2 as FQGNSA. V was clipped by 5 bases and J by 0 bases; unmatched bases: 2. CDR3: CASSRTSGNSYEQYF. The CDR3 nucleotides are TGTGCCAGCAGCCGGACTAGCGGGAACTCCTACGAGCAGTACTTC.

This clone was detected only a few times. V usage is TRBV27 and J usage is TRBJ1-4, with D maybe TRBD1 (6 bases). This CDR3 has 15 residues. Trimming took off 3 bases at V and 5 bases at J, with 13 bases between the two ends. Germline V gene sequence: CDR1 MNHEY, CDR2 SMNVEV (reference sequence). The CDR3 here is CASSLRTDLNEKLFF. In DNA, the CDR3 is TGTGCCAGCAGTTTGCGGACAGACCTGAATGAAAAACTGTTTTTT.

The chain combines TRBV11-2 with TRBJ1-1; perhaps TRBD1 as D (5 bases). Germline values: CDR1 SGHAT, CDR2 FQNNGV. Trimming cost V 7 bases and J 8 bases, with 23 bases left between them. The CDR3 extends over 15 amino acids. CDR3 region: CASTTLRAQGPEAFF. Here the CDR3 DNA reads TGTGCCAGCACCACCCTCAGGGCCCAAGGCCCCGAAGCTTTCTTT.

The genes are TRBV30 and TRBJ2-5, with no clear D. Germline CDR1 is GTSNPN and CDR2 is SVGIG (reference sequence). The CDR3 has 16 residues. V lost 0 bases and J 2 bases, leaving 16 bases between the germline ends. The CDR3 coding sequence is TGTGCCTGGAGTGTACGCGTTGGGCCCCAACAAGAGACCCAGTACTTC. This gives the protein CAWSVRVGPQQETQYF. The full variable domain, in which reference TRBV30 and TRBJ2-5 provide the parts outside the CDR3, is SQTIHQWPATLVQPVGSPLSLECTVEGTSNPNLYWYRQAAGRGLQLLFYSVGIGQISSEVPQNLSASRPQDRQFILSSKKLLLSDSGFYLCAWSVRVGPQQETQYFGPGTRLLVL.

The chain is built from TRBV6-1 and TRBJ1-2, with D hard to call. Germline V gives CDR1 MNHNS, CDR2 SASEGT. The V gene lost 4 bases and the J gene lost 4 bases, with 13 bases spanning the gap. The CDR3 spans 14 residues. CDR3 region: CASSASRGLYGYTF. As DNA, the CDR3 is TGTGCCAGCAGTGCCTCGCGGGGTCTCTATGGCTACACCTTC.

The rearrangement joins TRBV25-1 to TRBJ2-5; tentatively, D is TRBD1 (5 bases). The CDR3 is 11 residues long. Germline CDR1 is MGHDK and CDR2 is SYGVNS. The ends were cut back, 8 bases at V and 5 bases at J, with 9 bases in the middle. The CDR3 loop reads CASQGFETQYF. CDR3 in DNA: TGTGCCAGCCAGGGCTTCGAGACCCAGTACTTC.

This clone showed up just a few times. The rearrangement uses TRBV5-4 and TRBJ1-6; TRBD1 aligns across 9 bases. Germline V lookup: CDR1 SGHNT, CDR2 YYREEE (reference sequence). V lost 5 bases to trimming and J lost 7 bases; unmatched junction nucleotides: 4. The CDR3 has 14 amino acids. The CDR3 spells CASSPGQGNSPLHF. CDR3 nucleotides: TGTGCCAGCAGTCCAGGACAGGGGAATTCACCCCTCCACTTT.

The CDR3 spells CASSSITGKLNQPQHF. DNA of the CDR3: TGTGCCAGCAGCTCGATTACAGGGAAGCTAAATCAGCCCCAGCATTTT. V is TRBV5-8 and J is TRBJ1-5; tentatively, D is TRBD1 (6 bases). V was clipped by 3 bases and J by 4 bases, with 17 bases between them. The CDR3 contains 16 residues. The germline V gene encodes CDR1 SGHTS and CDR2 YDEGEE.

The chain combines TRBV2 with TRBJ2-2, with D perhaps TRBD2 (6 bases). Germline-derived CDR1 and CDR2 are SNHLY and FYNNEI. Trimming took off 6 bases at V and 5 bases at J, with 10 bases between the two ends. CDR3 length equals 13 residues. For the CDR3, the DNA is TGTGCCAGCAGGGGGGGTCCGACCGGGGAGCTGTTTTTT. Translating it yields CASRGGPTGELFF.

The chain recombines TRBV2 with TRBJ2-7; tentative D call: TRBD1 (5 bases). The length of the CDR3 is 12 residues. Trimming removed 4 bases from V and 3 bases from J, with 7 bases in between. Germline V gene sequence: CDR1 SNHLY, CDR2 FYNNEI. The CDR3 coding sequence is TGTGCCAGCAGTGCTCAGGGCTACGAGCAGTACTTC. It yields the protein CASSAQGYEQYF.

This chain connects TRBV4-1 to TRBJ1-6; D unclear. The germline CDR1 and CDR2 sequences are MGHRA and YSYEKL. V was pared by 0 bases and J by 9 bases, with 12 bases between. The CDR3 runs to 15 residues. CDR3 sequence reads: CASSQDPGGTSPLHF. The CDR3 region has the DNA TGCGCCAGCAGCCAAGACCCTGGAGGAACTTCACCCCTCCACTTT.

A few counts support this clone. CDR3 DNA sequence: TGTGCCAGTAATCCGGGACAGGGGAACTATGGCTACACCTTC. Translation: CASNPGQGNYGYTF. This sequence joins TRBV19 and TRBJ1-2; TRBD1 agrees at 10 bases. Trimming removed 7 bases from V and 2 bases from J; junction bases left unmatched: 4. CDR1 is LNHDA, CDR2 SQIVND, per germline (reference sequence). The CDR3 is 14 amino acids.

This chain uses TRBV6-1 with TRBJ1-4, with TRBD1 identical over 12 bases. The CDR3 runs 15 residues. With 0 bases clipped from V and 10 bases from J, the junction kept 3 bases outside the gene matches. Germline loops: CDR1 MNHNS, CDR2 SASEGT. The CDR3 here is CASSEARDRGRKLFF. CDR3 coding DNA: TGTGCCAGCAGTGAAGCGAGGGACAGGGGGCGAAAACTGTTTTTT.

This chain joins TRBV27 and TRBJ1-2; 9 bases agree with TRBD1. J gave up 8 bases and V 3 bases, and 7 bases lay outside the gene matches. The germline gives CDR1 MNHEY, CDR2 SMNVEV (reference sequence). This CDR3 has 14 residues. Written as DNA, the CDR3 is TGTGCCAGCAGTTTTCAGGGACAGGGAACCGGCTACACCTTC. Protein: CASSFQGQGTGYTF.

The chain links TRBV7-8 to TRBJ2-1, with a weak D call TRBD1 (5 bases). The germline V gene has CDR1 SGHVS and CDR2 FQNEAQ. V lost 5 bases and J 7 bases, leaving 12 bases between the germline ends. There are 13 residues in the CDR3. The CDR3 region has the DNA TGTGCCAGCAGCCAGGGTGTCGGGAATGAGCAGTTCTTC. Its protein product is CASSQGVGNEQFF.

This chain uses TRBV6-5 with TRBJ2-6; no definite D call. V dropped 6 bases and J dropped 0 bases, with 6 bases sitting between them. The germline gives CDR1 MNHEY, CDR2 SVGAGI. This CDR3 spans 14 amino acids. The CDR3 loop is CASRQSSGANVLTF. DNA for the CDR3: TGTGCCAGCAGACAGAGCTCTGGGGCCAACGTCCTGACTTTC.

The genes are TRBV19 and TRBJ2-1; weak D call: TRBD2 (7 bases). Germline V gene sequence: CDR1 LNHDA, CDR2 SQIVND (reference sequence). The CDR3 length is 14 residues. The V gene lost 3 bases and the J gene lost 5 bases, with 11 bases spanning the gap. This CDR3 reads CASSMGGANNEQFF. The CDR3, as DNA: TGTGCCAGTAGTATGGGGGGGGCCAACAATGAGCAGTTCTTC.

V gene TRBV28 combines with J gene TRBJ2-7; 10 nucleotides agree with TRBD1. Germline V CDR1 and CDR2: MDHEN, SYDVKM. Losses at the gene ends were 4 bases for V and 3 bases for J; bases not matched to a gene: 6. There are 15 residues in the CDR3. As DNA, the CDR3 is TGTGCCAGCAGTTCACCCGGGACAGGGGACTACGAGCAGTACTTC. It codes for CASSSPGTGDYEQYF.

The chain has TRBV6-1 and TRBJ1-5; D not resolved. The length of the CDR3 is 13 residues. Trimming took off 7 bases at V and 4 bases at J, with 11 bases between the two ends. The V gene's germline CDR1 is MNHNS and CDR2 SASEGT. DNA for the CDR3: TGTGCCAGCACCGGACGGGGAAATCAGCCCCAGCATTTT. Protein product: CASTGRGNQPQHF.

This clone turned up a few times. The genes are TRBV4-2 and TRBJ2-3, with D perhaps TRBD2 (5 bases). This CDR3 contains 16 residues. Germline CDR1 and CDR2: LGHNA and YNFKEQ. V lost 2 bases to trimming and J lost 3 bases, with 15 bases between them. DNA for the CDR3: TGTGCCAGCAGCCAACAAGTCCGGCGGACTACAGATACGCAGTATTTT. Its translation is CASSQQVRRTTDTQYF.

The chain links TRBV6-1 to TRBJ2-5; 8 bases align to TRBD2. J was trimmed by 5 bases and V by 1 base; bases with no gene match: 6. CDR1 and CDR2 from the germline V gene are MNHNS and SASEGT. The CDR3 has 15 amino acids. The CDR3 spells CASSEGAGGQETQYF. CDR3 DNA: TGTGCCAGCAGTGAAGGGGCGGGGGGCCAGGAGACCCAGTACTTC.